Given below is one T cell receptor beta chain in context. What it binds is unknown. This sample stems from a study of vaccination and CD4 T cells after COVID-19. As for the study in general: SARS-CoV-2, HCoV-NL63, HCoV-OC43 and HCoV-229E supplied the overlapping spike peptides used to stimulate cells.

The CDR3 has 14 residues. Losses at the gene ends were 7 bases for V and 11 bases for J; bases not matched to a gene: 16. Germline CDR1 reads MGHDK; CDR2 reads SYGVNS. Documented treatment: approximately 10-day PBMC culture with coronavirus spike peptide pools or control peptides (ViraFEST assay). Half the growth medium was swapped for new IL-2 medium on days 3 and 7. The Oncomine TCR Beta short-read assay sequenced DNA from cultured CD4+ T cells. TCRdb ran MiXCR on the PCR reads and lists one entry per CDR3 protein. The table records about 14,000 distinct CDR3 sequences, approximately 52% of them present only once.

V and J are TRBV25-1 and TRBJ2-5, with TRBD1 matching 7 bases. The TCR comes from a human donor who had recovered from COVID-19. The specimen sequenced was CD4+ T cells from blood, cultured in vitro. CDR3 DNA: TGTGCCAGCACTCTAGGGGGCACCGGAGTCTCTCAGTACTTC. Its protein product is CASTLGGTGVSQYF.